This T cell receptor (beta chain) was retrieved from a study of T cells in Graves' hyperthyroidism and ophthalmopathy. Broader study findings: Researchers found most expanded thyroid clonotypes above 0.001 in blood as well.

Amplified TCR beta CDR3 regions came from RNA transcripts. First-round RT-PCR of the TCR CDR3 relied on the HTBI primer set. TCRdb re-analysed the multiplex PCR reads in MiXCR, keeping a single row per CDR3 protein. Here the sample spans about 420,000 distinct CDR3 sequences, roughly 15% being singletons. Germline assignment: CDR1 MDHEN and CDR2 SYDVKM. Trimming removed 7 bases at V and 2 bases at J, with 11 bases between. This CDR3 has 13 residues. Each patient was aged 18 to 65 and had newly diagnosed hyperthyroidism of under 2 months' duration. Criteria for exclusion of patients were uncontrolled infection, other autoimmune disease, pregnancy or lactation. Comments on this clonotype: The antigen is not known.

The clonotype was recovered from a woman aged 18-29 years with Graves' hyperthyroidism. The V and J genes are TRBV28 and TRBJ1-2; D is ambiguous. The sequenced sample was blood. The DNA of the CDR3 is TGTGCCAGCATCAGCCCCGACAACTATGGCTACACCTTC. This encodes CASISPDNYGYTF.